The 20 T cell receptor beta chains below come from one sample, sequenced in a study of cytomegalovirus exposure and HLA in healthy donors. It was with 60 Vbeta and 13 Jbeta primers that the PCR ran. Repertoires were generated with immunoSEQ multiplex PCR, while TCRdb's copy carries only in-frame clones and drops some. Of some 120,000 clones in the sample, about 73% are singletons; the top ten hold approximately 5%. Sequences were obtained from PBMCs. The source of these receptors is a woman in her fifties or sixties in good health and CMV-seropositive.

This rearrangement joins TRBV19 to TRBJ1-2, with no clear D. This CDR3 contains 14 residues. Trimming shortened V by 7 bases and J by 8 bases, and 20 bases separated the two germline ends. CDR1 is LNHDA, CDR2 SQIVND, per germline (reference sequence). The CDR3 spells CASNQQSPAGGYTF. CDR3 DNA sequence: TGTGCCAGTAATCAACAATCCCCCGCGGGGGGCTACACCTTC.

The genes are TRBV27 and TRBJ1-4, with D possibly TRBD1 on 5 matching bases. Germline lookup yields CDR1 MNHEY and CDR2 SMNVEV (reference sequence). There are 13 residues in the CDR3. V lost 9 bases and J 7 bases, leaving 15 bases between the germline ends. The CDR3 region is CASRGSFFEKLFF. The DNA of the CDR3 is TGTGCCAGTAGGGGCAGTTTTTTTGAAAAACTGTTTTTT.

The chain uses TRBV19 and TRBJ1-2; D unresolved. The CDR3 is 16 amino acids. Trimming stripped 1 base from V and 7 bases from J, with 19 bases between. The germline CDR1 and CDR2 sequences are LNHDA and SQIVND (reference sequence). The CDR3 nucleotides are TGTGCCAGTAGTATAGGGGAGACACCGTTGGGATTTGGCTACACCTTC. This translates into CASSIGETPLGFGYTF.

The V call is TRBV18, the J call TRBJ1-1; a weak D match, TRBD1 (5 bases). With 4 bases removed from V and 1 base from J, the gap between germline ends came to 10 bases. The germline CDR1 and CDR2 sequences are KGHSH and LQKENI. This CDR3 has 14 residues. The CDR3 is CASSLSRENTEAFF. In nucleotides, the CDR3 is TGTGCCAGCTCACTATCCAGGGAGAACACTGAAGCTTTCTTT.

The rearrangement joins TRBV18 to TRBJ2-7; 9 nucleotides match TRBD1. This CDR3 region has 15 residues. V lost 3 bases and J lost 3; bases outside the gene matches: 6. In germline, CDR1 is KGHSH, CDR2 LQKENI. Here the CDR3 reads CASSPSGTGLYEQYF. The CDR3 DNA follows: TGTGCCAGCTCACCGTCCGGGACAGGGCTCTACGAGCAGTACTTC.

This clone was found a few times. This chain uses TRBV10-2 with TRBJ2-1; 8 bases are shared with TRBD1. The CDR3 totals 14 residues. Germline trimming cut 4 bases from V and 6 bases from J; bases unmatched to any gene: 5. Germline V gene data show CDR1 as WSHSY and CDR2 as SAAADI. CDR3 region: CASSAGGLGNEQFF. CDR3 sequence (DNA): TGCGCCAGCAGTGCAGGGGGCCTGGGCAATGAGCAGTTCTTC.

This clone was observed a handful of times. This rearrangement joins TRBV27 to TRBJ2-7; D possibly corresponds to TRBD1 (7 bases). The CDR3 has 18 amino acids. V lost 4 bases and J lost 3, with 25 bases in between. Germline assignment: CDR1 MNHEY and CDR2 SMNVEV (reference sequence). The CDR3 region has the DNA TGTGCCAGCAGTTCAAGCCCCCGGGGGACAGCGTCACACTACGAGCAGTACTTC. Its protein product is CASSSSPRGTASHYEQYF.

The rearrangement links TRBV7-9 to TRBJ1-2; 7 nucleotides agree with TRBD1. Looked up from germline, CDR1 is SEHNR and CDR2 is FQNEAQ (reference sequence). J gave up 2 bases and V 3 bases, and 12 bases lay outside the gene matches. The CDR3 runs to 17 residues. The CDR3 bases are TGTGCCAGCAGCTTCGGGCGACAGGGAGCCAAAAACTATGGCTACACCTTC. Encoded protein: CASSFGRQGAKNYGYTF. Combining the CDR3 with reference TRBV7-9 and TRBJ1-2 gives the whole variable domain DTGVSQNPRHKITKRGQNVTFRCDPISEHNRLYWYRQTLGQGPEFLTYFQNEAQLEKSRLLSDRFSAERPKGSFSTLEIQRTEQGDSAMYLCASSFGRQGAKNYGYTFGSGTRLTVV.

This chain uses TRBV25-1 with TRBJ1-2, with D possibly matching TRBD1 (5 bases). This CDR3 has 14 amino acids. Between the trimmed V and J ends, which lost 2 bases and 3 bases, there was a span of 10 bases. The germline V gene encodes CDR1 MGHDK and CDR2 SYGVNS. CDR3 region: CASSEGGRDYGYTF. CDR3 bases: TGTGCCAGCAGTGAAGGGGGGAGAGACTATGGCTACACCTTC.

The chain employs TRBV7-9 and TRBJ2-2; TRBD1 agrees at 8 bases. V lost 3 bases and J lost 0; bases outside the gene matches: 0. Germline V gene data show CDR1 as SEHNR and CDR2 as FQNEAQ (reference sequence). The CDR3 totals 15 residues. The CDR3 loop is CASSLDRANTGELFF. Written as DNA, the CDR3 is TGTGCCAGCAGCTTGGACAGGGCGAACACCGGGGAGCTGTTTTTT. The full variable domain, completed using reference TRBV7-9 and TRBJ2-2, is DTGVSQNPRHKITKRGQNVTFRCDPISEHNRLYWYRQTLGQGPEFLTYFQNEAQLEKSRLLSDRFSAERPKGSFSTLEIQRTEQGDSAMYLCASSLDRANTGELFFGEGSRLTVL.

V and J are TRBV4-1 and TRBJ2-7; D is perhaps TRBD1 (5 bases). Germline V gene lookup returns CDR1 MGHRA and CDR2 YSYEKL. CDR3 length equals 14 residues. Trimming took off 4 bases at V and 0 bases at J, with 10 bases between the two ends. The CDR3 here is CASSRTGSSYEQYF. The CDR3 nucleotides read TGCGCCAGCAGCCGCACAGGCAGCTCCTACGAGCAGTACTTC.

The chain links TRBV7-9 to TRBJ1-1; 8 bases line up with TRBD1. V trimming: 1 base; J trimming: 4 bases; junction bases outside the gene matches: 5. This CDR3 is 15 amino acids long. Germline V gene sequence: CDR1 SEHNR, CDR2 FQNEAQ (reference sequence). In nucleotides, the CDR3 is TGTGCCAGCAGCTTAGGGACAGGGCCGGCCACTGAAGCTTTCTTT. Translated, it gives CASSLGTGPATEAFF. Supplemented by reference TRBV7-9 and TRBJ1-1, the full variable domain reads DTGVSQNPRHKITKRGQNVTFRCDPISEHNRLYWYRQTLGQGPEFLTYFQNEAQLEKSRLLSDRFSAERPKGSFSTLEIQRTEQGDSAMYLCASSLGTGPATEAFFGQGTRLTVV.

The rearrangement joins TRBV9 to TRBJ2-5; 7 nucleotides line up with TRBD1. Germline V CDR1 and CDR2: SGDLS, YYNGEE. The CDR3 is 14 residues long. Losses at the gene ends were 4 bases for V and 4 bases for J; bases not matched to a gene: 7. CDR3 sequence: CASSYRGVGETQYF. The CDR3, as DNA: TGTGCCAGCAGCTACAGGGGAGTGGGAGAGACCCAGTACTTC.

The CDR3 DNA is TGTGCCAGCTTAAGGGGTGGCAATCAGCCCCAGCATTTT. Amino acids: CASLRGGNQPQHF. V usage is TRBV6-1 and J usage is TRBJ1-5, with D possibly TRBD1 on 5 matching bases. The CDR3 runs to 13 residues. CDR1 is MNHNS, CDR2 SASEGT, per germline. The ends were cut back, 8 bases at V and 2 bases at J, with 10 bases in the middle.

This clone has only one observation. The chain carries TRBV30 and TRBJ2-1, with 7 bases matching TRBD2. The CDR3 extends over 16 amino acids. Unmatched junction bases numbered 17, after V lost 4 bases and J lost 8 bases. CDR1 is GTSNPN and CDR2 is SVGIG in the germline V gene (reference sequence). DNA of the CDR3: TGTGCCTGGACTCCCGGGAGCGGGGCATTAGGGGATGAGCAGTTCTTC. It translates to CAWTPGSGALGDEQFF.

The gene calls are TRBV4-1 and TRBJ1-4, with 9 positions matching TRBD1. Germline CDR1 and CDR2: MGHRA and YSYEKL. This CDR3 has 17 amino acids. The V gene end was trimmed by 4 bases and the J gene end by 7 bases; junction bases not matched to a gene: 13. CDR3 region: CASSLTFPGQGTEKLFF. CDR3 DNA sequence: TGCGCCAGCAGCCTAACTTTTCCGGGACAGGGAACTGAAAAACTGTTTTTT.

The rearrangement links TRBV9 to TRBJ2-3; 12 bases match TRBD1. The V and J ends lost 3 bases and 9 bases, in that order; junction bases with no gene match: 8. The germline CDR1 and CDR2 sequences are SGDLS and YYNGEE. This CDR3 region has 15 residues. CDR3 protein: CASSEPGQGAGTQYF. The CDR3 coding sequence is TGTGCCAGCAGCGAACCGGGACAGGGGGCTGGCACGCAGTATTTT.

This chain joins TRBV5-4 and TRBJ2-5; TRBD2 matches at 13 bases. The CDR3 extends over 16 amino acids. Germline V gene data show CDR1 as SGHNT and CDR2 as YYREEE (reference sequence). J gave up 3 bases and V 3 bases, and 5 bases lay outside the gene matches. The CDR3 DNA follows: TGTGCCAGCAGCTCATATGGACTAGCGGGGGAAGAGACCCAGTACTTC. It specifies CASSSYGLAGEETQYF.

This clone was seen once. CDR3 residues: CASSPGERGRYNEQFF. The CDR3 DNA reads TGTGCCAGCAGCCCGGGGGAGCGGGGGCGGTACAATGAGCAGTTCTTC. The V gene is TRBV6-4, the J gene TRBJ2-1; 8 nucleotides agree with TRBD2. The V segment lost 6 bases and the J segment 4 bases; nucleotides outside the gene matches: 11. This CDR3 spans 16 amino acids. Germline assignment: CDR1 MRHNA and CDR2 SNTAGT.

The chain has TRBV7-2 and TRBJ2-3, with D uncertain. The germline V gene encodes CDR1 SGHTA and CDR2 FQGNSA. This CDR3 has 11 amino acids. V was pared by 5 bases and J by 6 bases, with 6 bases between. CDR3 nucleotide sequence: TGTGCCAGCAGCCTGGCTGATACGCAGTATTTT. Its translation: CASSLADTQYF.